The clone carrying this T cell receptor beta chain was found a few times. Its antigen is undetermined. The donors (healthy individuals) were bone marrow donors. The study sampled nominally healthy donors, though unrecorded immune exposures were likely. With 60 Vbeta and 13 Jbeta primers, the PCR was carried out. Original data processing: The authors later counted tens of millions of unique TCR beta chains, approximately 10 million of them shared. Here immunoSEQ multiplex PCR was the method, and the copy in TCRdb shows in-frame clones only, minus some. For V, J and clone size, that table is used; D and trimming come from the DNA. The profile covers 55,000 to 65,000 clones, with approximately 77% appearing a single time and 2.5% to 3.5% taken by the ten largest. Germline V gene lookup returns CDR1 SNHLY and CDR2 FYNNEI. The CDR3 length is 14 residues. The ends lost 2 bases at V and 4 bases at J; junction bases unmatched: 1.

The data derive from a study of cytomegalovirus exposure and HLA in healthy donors. Study conclusions and caveats: Earlier results showed most TCR beta V segments being productive about 87% or about 30% of the time.

This clonotype was obtained from a woman aged 40 to 50 in good health and CMV-seropositive. The chain has TRBV2 and TRBJ2-2; 7 bases are shared with TRBD1. The sample consisted of PBMCs. The CDR3 region is CASSESGGTGELFF. Here the CDR3 DNA reads TGTGCCAGCAGTGAATCAGGGGGCACCGGGGAGCTGTTTTTT.